This section outlines one T cell receptor (beta chain) sequence together with its context. Its antigen remains unknown. Sorting that relied on CD45RO/CCR7/CD25/CD127/CD95/CD27 yielded CD4+ naive, central memory, regulatory and stem cell-like memory cells. V shed 6 bases and J 5 bases; nucleotides not matched to a gene: 4. Germline values: CDR1 SGHRS, CDR2 YFSETQ. The CDR3 loop spans 13 amino acids. As every portion of the isolated RNA was reverse transcribed, the sequencing read expressed TCRB transcripts. Profiling relied on immunoSEQ multiplex PCR, and the TCRdb table lists in-frame clones only, not all of them. Among some 640,000 clones listed, over 13% were seen once. This entry comes from a study of beta chain features in type 1 diabetes. As for the study in general: Examined across all samples were about 110 million sorted cells.

Study-level points and caveats: All four CD4+ subsets from Type 1 diabetes patients carried moderately but significantly shorter TCRB CDR3s. Researchers cautioned that cDNA sequencing could over-represent cells with high TCR expression. More deletions and fewer insertions at VDJ junctions were seen in type 1 diabetes patients.

The J gene is TRBJ1-4, the V gene TRBV5-1; TRBD1 aligns across 7 bases. Sample: naive CD4+ T cells from blood. The source is a man aged 18 to 35 with type 1 diabetes. The CDR3 here is CASTRQGNEKLFF. CDR3 nucleotides: TGCGCCAGCACACGACAGGGAAATGAAAAACTGTTTTTT.